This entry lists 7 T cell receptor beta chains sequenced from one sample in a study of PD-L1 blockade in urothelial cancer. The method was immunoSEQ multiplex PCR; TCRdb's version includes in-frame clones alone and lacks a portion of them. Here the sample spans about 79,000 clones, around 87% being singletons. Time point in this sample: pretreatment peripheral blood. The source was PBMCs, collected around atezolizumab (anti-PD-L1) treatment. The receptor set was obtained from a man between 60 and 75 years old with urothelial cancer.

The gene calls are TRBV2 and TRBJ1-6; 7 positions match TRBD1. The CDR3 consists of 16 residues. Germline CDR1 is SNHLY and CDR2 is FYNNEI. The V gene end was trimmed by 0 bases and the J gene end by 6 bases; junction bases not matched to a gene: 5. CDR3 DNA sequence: TGTGCCAGCAGTGAAGCAGGGGGCGTAGGTAATTCACCCCTCCACTTT. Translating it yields CASSEAGGVGNSPLHF.

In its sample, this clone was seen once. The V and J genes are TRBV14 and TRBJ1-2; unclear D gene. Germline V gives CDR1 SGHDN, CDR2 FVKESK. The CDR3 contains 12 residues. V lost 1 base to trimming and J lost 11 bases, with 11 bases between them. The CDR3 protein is CASSQVDGGYTF. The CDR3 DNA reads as TGTGCCAGCAGCCAAGTGGACGGAGGGTACACCTTC.

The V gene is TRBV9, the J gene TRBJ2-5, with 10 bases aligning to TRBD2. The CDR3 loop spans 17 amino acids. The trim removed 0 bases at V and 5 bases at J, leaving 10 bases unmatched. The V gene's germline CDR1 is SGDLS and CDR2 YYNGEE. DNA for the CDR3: TGTGCCAGCAGCGTAGTTGATAGCGGGGGGATGTTGGAGACCCAGTACTTC. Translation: CASSVVDSGGMLETQYF.

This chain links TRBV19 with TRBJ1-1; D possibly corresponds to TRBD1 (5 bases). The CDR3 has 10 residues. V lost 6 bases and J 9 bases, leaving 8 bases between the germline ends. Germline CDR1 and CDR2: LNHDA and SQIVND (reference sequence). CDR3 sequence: CASRDSQAFF. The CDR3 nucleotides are TGTGCCAGTAGAGACAGCCAAGCTTTCTTT.

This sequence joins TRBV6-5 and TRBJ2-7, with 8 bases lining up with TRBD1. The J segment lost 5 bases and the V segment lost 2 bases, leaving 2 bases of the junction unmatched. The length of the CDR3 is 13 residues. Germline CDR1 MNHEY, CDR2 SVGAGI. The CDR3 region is CASSYGQGDEQYF. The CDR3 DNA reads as TGTGCCAGCAGTTACGGACAGGGAGACGAGCAGTACTTC.

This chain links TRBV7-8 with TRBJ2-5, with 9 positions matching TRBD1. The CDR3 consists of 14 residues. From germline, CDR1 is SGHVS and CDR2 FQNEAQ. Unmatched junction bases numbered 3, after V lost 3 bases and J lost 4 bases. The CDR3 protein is CASSLRDRVETQYF. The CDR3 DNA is TGTGCCAGCAGCTTGAGGGACAGGGTAGAGACCCAGTACTTC.

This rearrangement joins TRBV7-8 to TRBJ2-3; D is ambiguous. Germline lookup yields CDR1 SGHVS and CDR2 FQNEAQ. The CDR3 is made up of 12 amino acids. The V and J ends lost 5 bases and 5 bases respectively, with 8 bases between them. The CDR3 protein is CASSPPGDTQYF. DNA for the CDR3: TGTGCCAGCAGCCCCCCGGGAGATACGCAGTATTTT.